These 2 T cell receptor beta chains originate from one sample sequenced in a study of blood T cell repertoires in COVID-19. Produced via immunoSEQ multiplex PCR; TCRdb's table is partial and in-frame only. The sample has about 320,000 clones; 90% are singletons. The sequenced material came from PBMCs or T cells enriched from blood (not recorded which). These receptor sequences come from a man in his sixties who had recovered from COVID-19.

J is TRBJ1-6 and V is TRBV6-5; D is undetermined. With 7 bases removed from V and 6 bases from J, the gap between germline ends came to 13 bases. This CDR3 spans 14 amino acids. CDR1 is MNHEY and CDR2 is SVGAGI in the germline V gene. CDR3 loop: CASIYGEGNSPLHF. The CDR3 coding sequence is TGTGCCAGCATTTATGGGGAGGGTAATTCACCCCTCCACTTT.

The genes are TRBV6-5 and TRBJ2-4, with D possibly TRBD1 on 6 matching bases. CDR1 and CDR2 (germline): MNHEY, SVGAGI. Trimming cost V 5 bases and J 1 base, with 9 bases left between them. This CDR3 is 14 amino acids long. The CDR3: CASSPDRAKNIQYF. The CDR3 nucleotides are TGTGCCAGCAGTCCTGACAGGGCCAAAAACATTCAGTACTTC.